Here is one TCR beta chain with its context. Its antigen target is currently unknown. Base-call qualities are not available, and no considerably larger clone is one nucleotide away. This entry is derived from a study of CD8 T cells in ankylosing spondylitis (dated by TCRdb to about 2017). Regarding the complete study: To find TCR variants linked to disease, the study profiled T cell receptor beta repertoires in ankylosing spondylitis patients and healthy donors. The full study cohort comprised 25 ankylosing spondylitis patients and some 100 healthy donors. Peripheral blood was sampled, and synovial fluid was additionally collected from ankylosing spondylitis patients. Study-wide findings and limitations: The disease-linked clones showed a CD8+ phenotype and occurred at relatively low frequencies in peripheral blood. Some motif variants were previously reported in synovial fluid and blood of reactive arthritis patients, suggesting common disease-initiation mechanisms. The disease-linked clones were reported to be significantly enriched in matched synovial fluid samples from ankylosing spondylitis patients. A TCR beta motif made up of seven or eight highly homologous amino acid variants appeared to be characteristic of blood from ankylosing spondylitis patients.

Sequencing was performed on an Illumina HiSeq 2500. Quantitative 5'-RACE with molecular barcodes was the method used to prepare the TCR beta libraries. Under the source paper's analysis protocol: A new computational method, built on a probabilistic model of VDJ rearrangement, was used to identify disease-linked TCR variants. TCRdb handled the public reads itself, with Q25 trimming in fastp and clone calling in MiXCR, and kept productive beta chains. Duplicate CDR3 protein sequences are folded into a single record with the most common DNA and genes. In this record, the V and J calls reflect TCRdb's handling and not the investigators' own analysis. This sample lists 150,000 to 200,000 distinct CDR3 sequences; 15% to 20% were detected once. The ten largest clones take up 4.3% of the sample. Material: blood, either unsorted or a sorted T cell fraction (not recorded which). The receptor was derived from a male donor under 30 with ankylosing spondylitis or in good health (not recorded which). Donor details come from another sample of the same person, matched by shared clones.

DNA sequence: TGTGCCAGCAGCCCAATTTGGCGAACGTACAATGAGCAGTTCTTC. Translation gives CASSPIWRTYNEQFF. The sequence is built from TRBV7-9 and TRBJ2-1; the D segment cannot be called with confidence. CDR3 length: 15 amino acids, cysteine to phenylalanine. Solely the CDR3 DNA is kept, with 45 bases framed from the first base. The germline V gene (reference sequence) yields SEHNR for CDR1 and FQNEAQ for CDR2. Trimming costs V 5 bases and J 4 bases, and their ends lie 15 bases apart.